The 22 T cell receptor beta chains in this list originate from one sample, sequenced in a study of blood T cell repertoires in COVID-19. TCRdb's table, derived via immunoSEQ multiplex PCR, lists solely in-frame clones and lacks some. This repertoire shows over 200,000 clones, around 90% found once; its top ten account for 10% to 12%. The material sequenced was PBMCs or T cells enriched from blood (not recorded which). Every receptor here comes from a man aged 25-45 years who had recovered from COVID-19.

The chain recombines TRBV19 with TRBJ2-2; TRBD2 might be the D (5 bases). The V gene lost 6 bases and the J gene lost 4 bases, with 18 bases spanning the gap. CDR3 length: 16 residues. CDR1 and CDR2 from the germline V gene are LNHDA and SQIVND (reference sequence). The CDR3 DNA follows: TGTGCCAGTAGGGTTGGGAGCGCTAAGGGCACCGGGGAGCTGTTTTTT. Encoded protein: CASRVGSAKGTGELFF.

The chain employs TRBV5-4 and TRBJ1-1; TRBD1 matches at 9 bases. The V segment lost 4 bases and the J segment 11 bases; nucleotides outside the gene matches: 9. Germline V gene data show CDR1 as SGHNT and CDR2 as YYREEE (reference sequence). CDR3 length: 13 residues. The CDR3 bases are TGTGCCAGCAGCGCCGGGACAGGGAGTCAGGCTTTCTTT. This translates into CASSAGTGSQAFF.

The sample holds one count of this clone. The rearrangement links TRBV29-1 to TRBJ2-2; 9 bases agree with TRBD1. The CDR3 spans 13 residues. After removal of 6 bases from V and 4 bases from J, the junction contained 3 bases not matched to a gene. Germline V lookup: CDR1 SQVTM, CDR2 ANQGSEA. CDR3 sequence reads: CSVQGASTGELFF. CDR3 bases: TGCAGCGTACAGGGGGCGAGCACCGGGGAGCTGTTTTTT.

The chain links TRBV13 to TRBJ2-1; a possible D gene is TRBD2 (6 bases). The length of the CDR3 is 15 residues. Germline loops: CDR1 PRHDT, CDR2 FYEKMQ (reference sequence). V lost 6 bases and J 1 base, leaving 13 bases between the germline ends. This chain's CDR3 is CASRTSYVSYNEQFF. CDR3 in DNA: TGTGCCAGCAGGACTAGTTACGTTTCCTACAATGAGCAGTTCTTC.

The V gene is TRBV14, the J gene TRBJ2-7; D may be TRBD1 (5 bases). V lost 3 bases and J lost 6, with 6 bases in between. The CDR3 runs 11 residues. Germline V gene lookup returns CDR1 SGHDN and CDR2 FVKESK. The CDR3 is CASSQDTEQYF. The CDR3 DNA sequence: TGTGCCAGCAGCCAGGACACCGAGCAGTACTTC.

This clone showed up just once. V is TRBV7-6 and J is TRBJ1-4; possible D gene TRBD1, 5 bases. This CDR3 comprises 11 residues. V was shortened by 4 bases and J by 14 bases, with 11 bases between the two germline ends. CDR1 and CDR2 (germline): SGHVS, FNYEAQ. CDR3 amino acids: CASSSQGKLFF. The CDR3 DNA reads as TGTGCCAGCAGCTCCCAGGGAAAGCTGTTTTTT.

This chain connects TRBV10-3 to TRBJ1-1; the match to TRBD1 covers 9 bases. Germline lookup yields CDR1 ENHRY and CDR2 SYGVKD. V shed 10 bases and J 3 bases; nucleotides not matched to a gene: 9. CDR3 length equals 14 residues. The CDR3 DNA follows: TGTGCCAGCCGGACAGGGGACGTGGACACTGAAGCTTTCTTT. Protein: CASRTGDVDTEAFF.

CDR3 coding DNA: TGTGCCAGCAGTCCCAAACTACAGGGGGCAGGAGGCTACACCTTC. Its protein is CASSPKLQGAGGYTF. The gene calls are TRBV28 and TRBJ1-2; 9 bases align to TRBD1. CDR3 size: 15 residues. V lost 5 bases to trimming and J lost 8 bases; unmatched junction nucleotides: 12. Germline V gene sequence: CDR1 MDHEN, CDR2 SYDVKM.

This sequence joins TRBV6-5 and TRBJ2-1; TRBD2 aligns across 9 bases. Unmatched junction bases numbered 6, after V lost 4 bases and J lost 2 bases. The CDR3 is 16 amino acids. CDR1 and CDR2 (germline): MNHEY, SVGAGI. The CDR3 region has the DNA TGTGCCAGCAGTTTCCTAGCGGGGACGGCCTACAATGAGCAGTTCTTC. It is translated as CASSFLAGTAYNEQFF.

The chain employs TRBV24-1 and TRBJ2-1; 7 bases map to TRBD2. Germline V CDR1 and CDR2: KGHDR, SFDVKD. The V gene end was trimmed by 9 bases and the J gene end by 10 bases; junction bases not matched to a gene: 11. This CDR3 region has 13 residues. CDR3 amino acids: CATGTGGRGEQFF. CDR3 nucleotide sequence: TGTGCCACCGGAACGGGAGGTCGGGGGGAGCAGTTCTTC.

This clone was recorded only once. The chain uses TRBV11-2 and TRBJ2-7, with 8 bases matching TRBD2. This CDR3 is 16 amino acids long. With 4 bases clipped from V and 4 bases from J, the junction kept 12 bases outside the gene matches. Germline V gene data show CDR1 as SGHAT and CDR2 as FQNNGV. CDR3 residues: CASSSQWASGSYEQYF. The DNA of the CDR3 is TGTGCCAGCAGCTCCCAGTGGGCTAGCGGGTCATACGAGCAGTACTTC.

The chain recombines TRBV5-1 with TRBJ2-2; 7 positions agree with TRBD1. CDR3 size: 15 residues. J lost 7 bases, V lost 4 bases, and 10 bases had no gene match. Germline CDR1 SGHRS, CDR2 YFSETQ. The CDR3 spells CASSQQGSGGGELFF. The DNA for the CDR3 is TGCGCCAGCAGCCAACAGGGGTCGGGTGGCGGGGAGCTGTTTTTT.

The chain carries TRBV28 and TRBJ1-1; D ambiguous. Germline V gene sequence: CDR1 MDHEN, CDR2 SYDVKM. CDR3 length: 13 residues. Trimming removed 9 bases at V and 0 bases at J, with 11 bases between. CDR3 in DNA: TGTGCCAGTAAAAAACACATGAACACTGAAGCTTTCTTT. This codes for CASKKHMNTEAFF. The variable domain in full, completed from reference TRBV28 and TRBJ1-1, reads DVKVTQSSRYLVKRTGEKVFLECVQDMDHENMFWYRQDPGLGLRLIYFSYDVKMKEKGDIPEGYSVSREKKERFSLILESASTNQTSMYLCASKKHMNTEAFFGQGTRLTVV.

The chain recombines TRBV6-2 or TRBV6-3 with TRBJ1-2, with D uncertain. The CDR3 covers 17 residues. V lost 0 bases and J lost 1, with 15 bases in between. Germline V gene data show CDR1 as MNHEY and CDR2 as SVGEGT. CDR3 DNA sequence: TGTGCCAGCAGTTACTCACTGGTGGCAGGCCGTAACTATGGCTACACCTTC. It translates to CASSYSLVAGRNYGYTF.

The rearrangement links TRBV4-1 to TRBJ2-1, with a weak D call TRBD2 (5 bases). CDR3 size: 14 residues. V was trimmed by 4 bases and J by 0 bases, leaving 7 bases between them. The germline V gene encodes CDR1 MGHRA and CDR2 YSYEKL. This CDR3 is CASSPGVSYNEQFF. The CDR3, as DNA: TGCGCCAGCAGCCCCGGGGTCTCCTACAATGAGCAGTTCTTC.

The chain is built from TRBV7-9 and TRBJ2-4, with a weak D call TRBD1 (6 bases). V lost 5 bases and J lost 4, with 12 bases in between. Germline V gene sequence: CDR1 SEHNR, CDR2 FQNEAQ (reference sequence). The CDR3 loop spans 14 amino acids. The CDR3 reads CASSQPQGKNIQYF. The CDR3 DNA follows: TGTGCCAGCAGCCAACCGCAGGGGAAAAACATTCAGTACTTC.

The V gene is TRBV7-3, the J gene TRBJ1-1; tentative D call: TRBD1 (5 bases). Germline V lookup: CDR1 SGHTA, CDR2 FQGTGA. The CDR3 totals 14 residues. V was pared by 3 bases and J by 2 bases, with 10 bases between. CDR3: CASSLGQGNTEAFF. The CDR3 region has the DNA TGTGCCAGCAGCTTGGGGCAGGGTAACACTGAAGCTTTCTTT.

The CDR3 nucleotides are TGCAGTGCTAGTATAAAACGGTCCGTCTCAACCATGGAGACCCAGTACTTC. Protein sequence: CSASIKRSVSTMETQYF. The J gene is TRBJ2-5, the V gene TRBV20-1; D unclear. V was pared by 3 bases and J by 5 bases, with 25 bases between. The CDR3 totals 17 residues. CDR1 DFQATT and CDR2 SNEGSKA come from the germline V gene (reference sequence).

The rearrangement joins TRBV7-2 to TRBJ2-3, with 7 bases lining up with TRBD1. The CDR3 is made up of 15 amino acids. Germline V gene sequence: CDR1 SGHTA, CDR2 FQGNSA. V shed 5 bases, J shed 0 bases, and the junction held 5 bases outside the gene matches. Here the CDR3 DNA reads TGTGCCAGCAGCCCGGACAGGACTAGCACAGATACGCAGTATTTT. It yields the protein CASSPDRTSTDTQYF.

The V gene is TRBV28, the J gene TRBJ2-1; D perhaps matches TRBD2 (7 bases). The V end lost 6 bases, the J end lost 10 bases, and 28 bases lay between the germline ends. This CDR3 region has 17 residues. Germline CDR1 and CDR2: MDHEN and SYDVKM. CDR3: CASRVTGSMGGALEQFF. The CDR3 region has the DNA TGTGCCAGCAGGGTGACCGGCAGCATGGGGGGGGCATTGGAGCAGTTCTTC.

The chain couples TRBV6-1 to TRBJ2-3, with TRBD2 identical over 8 bases. J lost 4 bases, V lost 4 bases, and 10 bases had no gene match. The CDR3 contains 16 residues. CDR1 is MNHNS and CDR2 is SASEGT in the germline V gene. This CDR3 reads CASSVLAGFAADTQYF. CDR3 sequence (DNA): TGTGCCAGCAGTGTTTTAGCGGGGTTTGCAGCAGATACGCAGTATTTT.

The rearrangement links TRBV5-6 to TRBJ2-7; D is perhaps TRBD1 (5 bases). The CDR3 runs to 12 residues. The V gene's germline CDR1 is SGHDT and CDR2 YYEEEE. V lost 4 bases and J 6 bases, leaving 11 bases between the germline ends. The CDR3 DNA sequence: TGTGCCAGCAGCCGCGGCAGGGTCGAGCAGTACTTC. Translation: CASSRGRVEQYF. Looking up the rest from reference TRBV5-6 and TRBJ2-7 gives the full variable domain: DAGVTQSPTHLIKTRGQQVTLRCSPKSGHDTVSWYQQALGQGPQFIFQYYEEEERQRGNFPDRFSGHQFPNYSSELNVNALLLGDSALYLCASSRGRVEQYFGPGTRLTVT.